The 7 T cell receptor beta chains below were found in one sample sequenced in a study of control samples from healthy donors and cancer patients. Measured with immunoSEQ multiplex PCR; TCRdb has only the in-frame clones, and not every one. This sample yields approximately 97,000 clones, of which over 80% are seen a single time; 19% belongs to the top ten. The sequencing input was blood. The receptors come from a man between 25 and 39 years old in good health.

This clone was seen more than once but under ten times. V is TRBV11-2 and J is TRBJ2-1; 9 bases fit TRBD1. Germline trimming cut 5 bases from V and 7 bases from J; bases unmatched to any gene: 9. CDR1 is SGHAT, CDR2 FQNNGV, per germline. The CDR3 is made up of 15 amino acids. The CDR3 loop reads CASSGTGGLGNEQFF. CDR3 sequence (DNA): TGTGCCAGCAGCGGAACAGGGGGCTTGGGGAATGAGCAGTTCTTC.

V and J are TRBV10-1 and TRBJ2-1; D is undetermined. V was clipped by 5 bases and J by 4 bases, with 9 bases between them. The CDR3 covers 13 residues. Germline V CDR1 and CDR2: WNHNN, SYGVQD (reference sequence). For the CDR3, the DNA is TGCGCCAGCAGTTTATCGGAGTACAATGAGCAGTTCTTC. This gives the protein CASSLSEYNEQFF.

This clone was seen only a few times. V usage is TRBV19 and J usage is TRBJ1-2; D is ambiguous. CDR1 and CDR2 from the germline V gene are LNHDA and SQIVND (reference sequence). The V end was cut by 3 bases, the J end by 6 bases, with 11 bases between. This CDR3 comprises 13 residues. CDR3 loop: CASSMFGRDGYTF. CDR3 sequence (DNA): TGTGCCAGTAGTATGTTCGGGAGGGATGGCTACACCTTC.

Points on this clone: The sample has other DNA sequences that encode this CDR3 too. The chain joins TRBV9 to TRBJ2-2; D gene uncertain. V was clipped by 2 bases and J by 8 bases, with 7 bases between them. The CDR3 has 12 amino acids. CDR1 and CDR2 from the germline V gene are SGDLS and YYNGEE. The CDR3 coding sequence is TGTGCCAGCAGCGTGGAAGGGGGGGAGCTGTTTTTT. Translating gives CASSVEGGELFF.

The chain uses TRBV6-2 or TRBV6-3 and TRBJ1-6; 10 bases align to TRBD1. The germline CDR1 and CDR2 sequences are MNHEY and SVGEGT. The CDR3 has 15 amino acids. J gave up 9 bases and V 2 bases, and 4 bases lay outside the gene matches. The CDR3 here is CASSYAGTGASPLHF. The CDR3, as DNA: TGTGCCAGCAGTTACGCAGGGACAGGGGCTTCACCCCTCCACTTT.

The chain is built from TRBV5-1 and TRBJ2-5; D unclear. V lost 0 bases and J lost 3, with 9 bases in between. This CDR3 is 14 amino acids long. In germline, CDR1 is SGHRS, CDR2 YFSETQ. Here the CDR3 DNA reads TGCGCCAGCAGCTTGGGACGTAACGAAGAGACCCAGTACTTC. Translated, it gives CASSLGRNEETQYF. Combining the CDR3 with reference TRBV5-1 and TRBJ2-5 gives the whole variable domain KAGVTQTPRYLIKTRGQQVTLSCSPISGHRSVSWYQQTPGQGLQFLFEYFSETQRNKGNFPGRFSGRQFSNSRSEMNVSTLELGDSALYLCASSLGRNEETQYFGPGTRLLVL.

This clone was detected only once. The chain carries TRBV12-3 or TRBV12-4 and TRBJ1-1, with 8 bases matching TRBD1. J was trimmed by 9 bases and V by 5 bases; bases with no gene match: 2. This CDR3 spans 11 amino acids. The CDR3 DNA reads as TGTGCCAGCAGTCGGACAGGGAAAGCTTTCTTT. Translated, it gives CASSRTGKAFF.